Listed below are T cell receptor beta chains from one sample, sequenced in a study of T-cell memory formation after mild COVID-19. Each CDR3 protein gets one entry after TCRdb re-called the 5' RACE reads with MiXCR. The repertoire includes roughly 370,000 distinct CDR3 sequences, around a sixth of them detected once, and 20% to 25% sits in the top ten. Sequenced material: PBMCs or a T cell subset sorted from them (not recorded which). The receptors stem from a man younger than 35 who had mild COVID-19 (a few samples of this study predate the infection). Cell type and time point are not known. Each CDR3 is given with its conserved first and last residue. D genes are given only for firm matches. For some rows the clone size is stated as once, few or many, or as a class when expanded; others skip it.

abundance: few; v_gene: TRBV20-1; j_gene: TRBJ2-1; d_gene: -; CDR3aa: CSANGGTSSYNEQFF; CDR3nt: TGCAGTGCTAATGGGGGGACCAGCTCCTACAATGAGCAGTTCTTC
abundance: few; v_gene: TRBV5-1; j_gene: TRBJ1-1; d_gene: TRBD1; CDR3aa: CASSSQGPTTGAVTEAFF; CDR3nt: TGCGCCAGCAGCTCCCAGGGCCCCACGACAGGGGCGGTCACTGAAGCTTTCTTT
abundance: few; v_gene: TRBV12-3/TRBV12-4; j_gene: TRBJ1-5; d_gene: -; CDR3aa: CASSLAPGQPQHF; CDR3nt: TGTGCCAGCAGTTTAGCCCCGGGACAGCCCCAGCATTTT
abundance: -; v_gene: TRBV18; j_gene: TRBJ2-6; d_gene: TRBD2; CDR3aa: CASSPGLGSGANVLTF; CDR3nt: TGTGCCAGCTCACCGGGACTAGGGTCTGGGGCCAACGTCCTGACTTTC
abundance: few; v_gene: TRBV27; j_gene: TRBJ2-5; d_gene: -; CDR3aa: CASSRTRSQETQYF; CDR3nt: TGTGCCAGCAGTCGGACACGTTCTCAAGAGACCCAGTACTTC
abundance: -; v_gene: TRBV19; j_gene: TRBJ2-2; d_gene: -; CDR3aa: CASSALLGGELFF; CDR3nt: TGTGCCAGTAGTGCCCTCCTGGGCGGGGAGCTGTTTTTT
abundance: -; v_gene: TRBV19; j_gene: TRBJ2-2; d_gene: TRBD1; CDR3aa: CASSILDRANTGELFF; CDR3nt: TGTGCCAGTAGTATTCTGGACAGGGCGAACACCGGGGAGCTGTTTTTT
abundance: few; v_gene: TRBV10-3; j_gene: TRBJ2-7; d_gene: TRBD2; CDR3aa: CAISDRAGGYEQYF; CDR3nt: TGTGCCATCAGTGATCGAGCGGGGGGTTACGAGCAGTACTTC
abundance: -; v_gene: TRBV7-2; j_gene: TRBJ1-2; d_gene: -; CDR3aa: CASSPLGTNYGYTF; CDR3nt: TGTGCCAGCAGTCCATTGGGGACTAACTATGGCTACACCTTC
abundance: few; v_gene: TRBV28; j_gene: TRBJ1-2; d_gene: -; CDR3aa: CASTLGRSFYGYTF; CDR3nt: TGTGCCAGCACCTTAGGCAGGTCTTTCTATGGCTACACCTTC
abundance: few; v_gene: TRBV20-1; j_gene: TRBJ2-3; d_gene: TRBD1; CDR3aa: CSFSEPRRDRDTQYF; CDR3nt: TGCAGTTTTAGTGAACCCCGGCGGGACAGGGATACGCAGTATTTT
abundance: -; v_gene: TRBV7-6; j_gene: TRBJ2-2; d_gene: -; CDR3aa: CASSRAGGSTGELFF; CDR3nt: TGTGCCAGCAGCCGGGCAGGGGGGAGCACCGGGGAGCTGTTTTTT
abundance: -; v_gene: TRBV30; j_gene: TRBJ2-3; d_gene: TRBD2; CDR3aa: CAWRVSGETDTQYF; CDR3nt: TGTGCCTGGAGAGTCAGCGGGGAGACAGATACGCAGTATTTT
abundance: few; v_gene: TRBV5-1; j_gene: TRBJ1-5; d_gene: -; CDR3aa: CASSSDPDQPQHF; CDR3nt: TGCGCCAGCAGCTCCGACCCTGATCAGCCCCAGCATTTT
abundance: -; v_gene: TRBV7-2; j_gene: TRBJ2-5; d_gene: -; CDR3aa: CASSPMPGPQETQYF; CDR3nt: TGTGCCAGCAGCCCAATGCCAGGGCCCCAAGAGACCCAGTACTTC
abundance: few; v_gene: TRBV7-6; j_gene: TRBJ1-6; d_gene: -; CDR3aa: CASSGTLNSPLHF; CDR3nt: TGTGCCAGCAGCGGGACACTAAATTCACCCCTCCACTTT
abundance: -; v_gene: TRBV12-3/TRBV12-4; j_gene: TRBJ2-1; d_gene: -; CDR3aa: CASSLTATDEQFF; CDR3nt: TGTGCCAGCAGTTTAACGGCCACCGATGAGCAGTTCTTC
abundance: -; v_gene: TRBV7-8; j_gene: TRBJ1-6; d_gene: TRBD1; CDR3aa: CASSPDRGGRSPLHF; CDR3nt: TGTGCCAGCAGCCCGGACAGGGGCGGAAGATCACCCCTCCACTTT
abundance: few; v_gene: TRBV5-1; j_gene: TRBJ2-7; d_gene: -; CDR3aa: CASSFTDNYEQYF; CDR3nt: TGCGCCAGCAGCTTTACCGACAACTACGAGCAGTACTTC
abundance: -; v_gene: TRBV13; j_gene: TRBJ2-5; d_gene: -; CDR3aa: CASSPRSGGETQYF; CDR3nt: TGTGCCAGCAGCCCCAGGTCAGGGGGGGAGACCCAGTACTTC
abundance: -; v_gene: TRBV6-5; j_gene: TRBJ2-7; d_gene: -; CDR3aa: CASSSTDEQYF; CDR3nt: TGTGCCAGCAGTTCGACAGACGAGCAGTACTTC
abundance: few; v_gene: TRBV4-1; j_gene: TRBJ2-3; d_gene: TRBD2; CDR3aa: CASSQRGGTSGGILRTDTQYF; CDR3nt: TGCGCCAGCAGCCAGAGGGGAGGAACTAGCGGGGGGATCCTTCGCACAGATACGCAGTATTTT
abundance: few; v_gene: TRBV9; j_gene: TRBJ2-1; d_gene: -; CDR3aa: CASSPGGGTRNEQFF; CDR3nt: TGTGCCAGCAGCCCCGGGGGTGGGACCCGCAATGAGCAGTTCTTC
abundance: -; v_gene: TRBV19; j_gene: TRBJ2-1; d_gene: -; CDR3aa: CASSIDQGTNSEQFF; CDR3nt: TGTGCCAGTAGTATAGATCAGGGCACCAACAGTGAGCAGTTCTTC